A selection of T cell receptor beta chains follows, all from one sample in a study of T cells in Graves' hyperthyroidism and ophthalmopathy. MiXCR was run by TCRdb on the multiplex PCR reads, yielding one entry per CDR3 protein. The sample lists a few hundred thousand distinct CDR3 sequences, approximately 16% occurring once. Sequencing used blood. Every receptor here comes from a woman in her forties or fifties with Graves' hyperthyroidism. The CDR3 runs from the conserved cysteine through the conserved F or W. A D gene is named only where the DNA matches it firmly. Clone size, where shown, is once, few, many, or a class for clones that have expanded.

clone_size: many; v_call: TRBV6-1; cdr3_length: 14; j_call: TRBJ1-6; d_call: .; cdr3_aa: CASRPGTVDSPLHF; cdr3_nt: TGTGCCAGCAGGCCCGGGACTGTCGATTCACCCCTCCACTTT
clone_size: many; v_call: TRBV28; cdr3_length: 14; j_call: TRBJ2-2; d_call: TRBD1; cdr3_aa: CASSYRGRTGELFF; cdr3_nt: TGTGCCAGCAGTTACAGGGGGCGCACCGGGGAGCTGTTTTTT
clone_size: .; v_call: TRBV4-1; cdr3_length: 16; j_call: TRBJ1-3; d_call: .; cdr3_aa: CASSQDTGITGNTIYF; cdr3_nt: TGCGCCAGCAGCCAAGATACGGGTATAACTGGAAACACCATATATTTT
clone_size: .; v_call: TRBV5-6; cdr3_length: 20; j_call: TRBJ1-6; d_call: .; cdr3_aa: CASSLGGKARPKKGASPLHF; cdr3_nt: TGTGCCAGCAGCTTGGGAGGCAAGGCCAGACCCAAGAAGGGAGCATCACCCCTCCACTTT
clone_size: many; v_call: TRBV5-1; cdr3_length: 13; j_call: TRBJ1-1; d_call: .; cdr3_aa: CASRPTENTEAFF; cdr3_nt: TGCGCCAGCAGGCCGACAGAAAACACTGAAGCTTTCTTT
clone_size: many; v_call: TRBV3-1; cdr3_length: 14; j_call: TRBJ1-6; d_call: .; cdr3_aa: CASSQDFGNSPLHF; cdr3_nt: TGTGCCAGCAGCCAAGATTTTGGTAATTCACCCCTCCACTTT
clone_size: .; v_call: TRBV12-3/TRBV12-4; cdr3_length: 14; j_call: TRBJ1-2; d_call: TRBD1; cdr3_aa: CASSYWDRPDGYTF; cdr3_nt: TGTGCCAGCAGTTATTGGGACAGGCCGGATGGCTACACCTTC
clone_size: few; v_call: TRBV12-3/TRBV12-4; cdr3_length: 12; j_call: TRBJ1-2; d_call: .; cdr3_aa: CASSRHNYGYTF; cdr3_nt: TGTGCCAGCAGTCGGCACAACTATGGCTACACCTTC
clone_size: few; v_call: TRBV9; cdr3_length: 15; j_call: TRBJ2-1; d_call: TRBD2; cdr3_aa: CASSVGLASYNEQFF; cdr3_nt: TGTGCCAGCAGCGTGGGACTAGCTTCCTACAATGAGCAGTTCTTC
clone_size: many; v_call: TRBV18; cdr3_length: 13; j_call: TRBJ2-7; d_call: .; cdr3_aa: CASSPYVRDEQYF; cdr3_nt: TGTGCCAGCTCACCTTATGTTAGGGACGAGCAGTACTTC
clone_size: few; v_call: TRBV5-1; cdr3_length: 17; j_call: TRBJ1-4; d_call: .; cdr3_aa: CASSLALAGPTNEKLFF; cdr3_nt: TGCGCCAGCAGCTTGGCCTTGGCAGGGCCAACTAATGAAAAACTGTTTTTT
clone_size: few; v_call: TRBV14; cdr3_length: 13; j_call: TRBJ2-7; d_call: .; cdr3_aa: CASSQDRIYEQYF; cdr3_nt: TGTGCCAGCAGCCAAGACAGAATCTACGAGCAGTACTTC
clone_size: few; v_call: TRBV27; cdr3_length: 15; j_call: TRBJ1-2; d_call: TRBD1; cdr3_aa: CASHPGGRDFRGYTF; cdr3_nt: TGTGCCAGCCATCCAGGGGGCAGGGACTTTCGTGGCTACACCTTC
clone_size: many; v_call: TRBV29-1; cdr3_length: 11; j_call: TRBJ1-1; d_call: .; cdr3_aa: CSASWNTEAFF; cdr3_nt: TGCAGCGCCTCTTGGAACACTGAAGCTTTCTTT
clone_size: many; v_call: TRBV12-3/TRBV12-4; cdr3_length: 16; j_call: TRBJ1-5; d_call: TRBD1; cdr3_aa: CASSNTGTGVIQPQHF; cdr3_nt: TGTGCCAGCAGTAATACCGGGACAGGGGTTATTCAGCCCCAGCATTTT
clone_size: .; v_call: TRBV19; cdr3_length: 14; j_call: TRBJ2-7; d_call: .; cdr3_aa: CASSPPDRPDEQYF; cdr3_nt: TGTGCCAGCAGCCCCCCGGACAGACCAGACGAGCAGTACTTC
clone_size: .; v_call: TRBV20-1; cdr3_length: 17; j_call: TRBJ2-1; d_call: .; cdr3_aa: CSARAHWLADRWNEQFF; cdr3_nt: TGCAGTGCTAGAGCCCATTGGTTAGCGGATCGCTGGAATGAGCAGTTCTTC
clone_size: many; v_call: TRBV11-2; cdr3_length: 17; j_call: TRBJ2-7; d_call: TRBD2; cdr3_aa: CASSLDPSAGATNEQYF; cdr3_nt: TGTGCCAGCAGCTTAGATCCGTCTGCGGGAGCAACGAACGAGCAGTACTTC
clone_size: many; v_call: TRBV7-9; cdr3_length: 16; j_call: TRBJ2-5; d_call: TRBD2; cdr3_aa: CASNFLTSGRMETQYF; cdr3_nt: TGTGCCAGCAATTTCCTCACTAGCGGCCGGATGGAGACCCAGTACTTC
clone_size: many; v_call: TRBV11-2; cdr3_length: 18; j_call: TRBJ2-1; d_call: TRBD2; cdr3_aa: CASSDSQGAGAGINEQFF; cdr3_nt: TGTGCCAGCAGCGATTCGCAAGGAGCGGGAGCAGGTATCAATGAGCAGTTCTTC
clone_size: .; v_call: TRBV6-6; cdr3_length: 14; j_call: TRBJ1-1; d_call: .; cdr3_aa: CASSYLGFGTEAFF; cdr3_nt: TGTGCCAGCAGTTACTTGGGGTTTGGCACTGAAGCTTTCTTT
clone_size: many; v_call: TRBV6-1; cdr3_length: 13; j_call: TRBJ1-2; d_call: TRBD1; cdr3_aa: CASRGTVSYGYTF; cdr3_nt: TGTGCCAGCAGGGGGACAGTATCCTATGGCTACACCTTC
clone_size: few; v_call: TRBV20-1; cdr3_length: 12; j_call: TRBJ1-2; d_call: TRBD1; cdr3_aa: CSALDRGIGYTF; cdr3_nt: TGCAGTGCTCTAGACAGGGGAATAGGCTACACCTTC
clone_size: many; v_call: TRBV7-6; cdr3_length: 14; j_call: TRBJ2-7; d_call: .; cdr3_aa: CASSLAGNSGEQYF; cdr3_nt: TGTGCCAGCAGCTTAGCAGGGAACTCGGGAGAGCAGTACTTC
clone_size: few; v_call: TRBV10-3; cdr3_length: 16; j_call: TRBJ1-4; d_call: .; cdr3_aa: CAISDPLEGDGEKLFF; cdr3_nt: TGTGCCATCAGTGACCCACTTGAAGGGGACGGGGAAAAACTGTTTTTT
clone_size: .; v_call: TRBV28; cdr3_length: 13; j_call: TRBJ2-7; d_call: .; cdr3_aa: CASSIGRPYEQYF; cdr3_nt: TGTGCCAGCAGTATCGGACGGCCCTACGAGCAGTACTTC
clone_size: many; v_call: TRBV20-1; cdr3_length: 12; j_call: TRBJ2-1; d_call: .; cdr3_aa: CSASPGVNEQFF; cdr3_nt: TGCAGTGCTAGTCCTGGAGTGAATGAGCAGTTCTTC
clone_size: many; v_call: TRBV12-5; cdr3_length: 15; j_call: TRBJ2-7; d_call: TRBD1; cdr3_aa: CASTTRDRGGYEQYF; cdr3_nt: TGTGCTAGTACAACCCGGGACAGGGGCGGTTACGAGCAGTACTTC
clone_size: few; v_call: TRBV15; cdr3_length: 14; j_call: TRBJ2-3; d_call: .; cdr3_aa: CATSFEELTDTQYF; cdr3_nt: TGTGCCACCAGCTTCGAAGAGTTGACAGATACGCAGTATTTT
clone_size: few; v_call: TRBV4-1; cdr3_length: 15; j_call: TRBJ1-5; d_call: .; cdr3_aa: CASSQDWQPNQPQHF; cdr3_nt: TGCGCCAGCAGCCAAGATTGGCAGCCCAATCAGCCCCAGCATTTT
clone_size: few; v_call: TRBV9; cdr3_length: 16; j_call: TRBJ2-6; d_call: .; cdr3_aa: CASSPRGTSGANVLTF; cdr3_nt: TGTGCCAGCAGCCCCCGTGGCACCTCTGGGGCCAACGTCCTGACTTTC
clone_size: few; v_call: TRBV7-3; cdr3_length: 15; j_call: TRBJ1-5; d_call: .; cdr3_aa: CASSLTLGRNQPQHF; cdr3_nt: TGTGCCAGCAGCTTAACGTTAGGGAGGAATCAGCCCCAGCATTTT
clone_size: many; v_call: TRBV5-6; cdr3_length: 16; j_call: TRBJ2-7; d_call: TRBD1; cdr3_aa: CASSLESARGPYEQYF; cdr3_nt: TGTGCCAGCAGCTTGGAATCGGCCAGGGGGCCCTACGAGCAGTACTTC
clone_size: .; v_call: TRBV5-8; cdr3_length: 16; j_call: TRBJ2-3; d_call: TRBD2; cdr3_aa: CASSIGTSGSADTQYF; cdr3_nt: TGTGCCAGCAGCATTGGGACTAGCGGGTCGGCAGATACGCAGTATTTT
clone_size: .; v_call: TRBV27; cdr3_length: 19; j_call: TRBJ2-2; d_call: TRBD2; cdr3_aa: CASSFRTSRRLRDTGELFF; cdr3_nt: TGTGCCAGCAGTTTTCGGACTAGCCGCCGCCTTAGAGACACCGGGGAGCTGTTTTTT
clone_size: many; v_call: TRBV2; cdr3_length: 16; j_call: TRBJ1-6; d_call: TRBD1; cdr3_aa: CASIPTGDRNTSPLHF; cdr3_nt: TGTGCCAGCATCCCTACAGGGGACAGAAACACTTCACCCCTCCACTTT
clone_size: few; v_call: TRBV27; cdr3_length: 13; j_call: TRBJ1-2; d_call: .; cdr3_aa: CASSLLAGRGYTF; cdr3_nt: TGTGCCAGCAGTTTATTGGCAGGGAGAGGCTACACCTTC
clone_size: many; v_call: TRBV2; cdr3_length: 15; j_call: TRBJ2-3; d_call: TRBD1; cdr3_aa: CASTPQGTGADTQYF; cdr3_nt: TGTGCCAGCACCCCCCAGGGGACAGGGGCCGATACGCAGTATTTT
clone_size: few; v_call: TRBV2; cdr3_length: 13; j_call: TRBJ2-1; d_call: TRBD2; cdr3_aa: CASSPTSGDEQFF; cdr3_nt: TGTGCCAGCAGTCCGACTAGCGGGGATGAGCAGTTCTTC
clone_size: many; v_call: TRBV27; cdr3_length: 13; j_call: TRBJ2-7; d_call: .; cdr3_aa: CASSLWGAGEQYF; cdr3_nt: TGTGCCAGCAGTTTGTGGGGGGCTGGGGAGCAGTACTTC
clone_size: few; v_call: TRBV28; cdr3_length: 16; j_call: TRBJ1-5; d_call: .; cdr3_aa: CASSLFGRASNQPQHF; cdr3_nt: TGTGCCAGCAGTTTATTCGGCAGGGCCAGCAATCAGCCCCAGCATTTT
clone_size: .; v_call: TRBV6-1; cdr3_length: 15; j_call: TRBJ2-3; d_call: .; cdr3_aa: CASSEDGSGGSSQYF; cdr3_nt: TGTGCCAGCAGTGAAGACGGTAGCGGCGGCTCTTCGCAGTATTTT
clone_size: many; v_call: TRBV18; cdr3_length: 16; j_call: TRBJ1-1; d_call: .; cdr3_aa: CASSPQRANPNTEAFF; cdr3_nt: TGTGCCAGCTCACCACAACGTGCCAACCCGAACACTGAAGCTTTCTTT
clone_size: few; v_call: TRBV18; cdr3_length: 15; j_call: TRBJ1-6; d_call: .; cdr3_aa: CASSPRGGTDSPLHF; cdr3_nt: TGTGCCAGCTCACCGAGAGGGGGTACGGATTCACCCCTCCACTTT
clone_size: many; v_call: TRBV28; cdr3_length: 18; j_call: TRBJ2-1; d_call: TRBD2; cdr3_aa: CASSFLGLATSSYNEQFF; cdr3_nt: TGTGCCAGCAGTTTCCTTGGACTAGCGACGAGCTCCTACAATGAGCAGTTCTTC
clone_size: .; v_call: TRBV24-1; cdr3_length: 14; j_call: TRBJ2-7; d_call: .; cdr3_aa: CATSDSFWGAEQYF; cdr3_nt: TGTGCCACCAGTGACTCCTTCTGGGGCGCCGAGCAGTACTTC
clone_size: .; v_call: TRBV9; cdr3_length: 15; j_call: TRBJ2-1; d_call: TRBD2; cdr3_aa: CASSGRLAGLNEQFF; cdr3_nt: TGTGCCAGCAGCGGAAGACTAGCGGGTCTCAATGAGCAGTTCTTC
clone_size: .; v_call: TRBV12-3/TRBV12-4; cdr3_length: 15; j_call: TRBJ2-5; d_call: .; cdr3_aa: CASSFWDNGQETQYF; cdr3_nt: TGTGCCAGCAGTTTTTGGGACAATGGGCAAGAGACCCAGTACTTC
clone_size: few; v_call: TRBV19; cdr3_length: 13; j_call: TRBJ1-2; d_call: TRBD1; cdr3_aa: CASSDRGFYGYTF; cdr3_nt: TGTGCCAGTAGTGACAGGGGGTTCTATGGCTACACCTTC
clone_size: .; v_call: TRBV19; cdr3_length: 14; j_call: TRBJ1-5; d_call: .; cdr3_aa: CASSFRETHQPQHF; cdr3_nt: TGTGCCAGTAGTTTCCGGGAGACTCATCAGCCCCAGCATTTT
clone_size: many; v_call: TRBV20-1; cdr3_length: 17; j_call: TRBJ1-5; d_call: TRBD1; cdr3_aa: CSARKTGGIFEGQPQHF; cdr3_nt: TGCAGTGCTAGAAAGACAGGGGGCATTTTCGAGGGTCAGCCCCAGCATTTT
clone_size: many; v_call: TRBV6-1; cdr3_length: 16; j_call: TRBJ1-5; d_call: TRBD1; cdr3_aa: CASSVTGGQSNQPQHF; cdr3_nt: TGTGCCAGCAGTGTAACAGGGGGCCAGAGCAATCAGCCCCAGCATTTT
clone_size: few; v_call: TRBV18; cdr3_length: 14; j_call: TRBJ1-5; d_call: .; cdr3_aa: CASSPRAANQPQHF; cdr3_nt: TGTGCCAGCTCTCCCAGGGCCGCCAATCAGCCCCAGCATTTT
clone_size: .; v_call: TRBV7-9; cdr3_length: 12; j_call: TRBJ1-6; d_call: .; cdr3_aa: CASSPGHSPLHF; cdr3_nt: TGTGCCAGCAGCCCCGGACACTCACCCCTCCACTTT
clone_size: many; v_call: TRBV2; cdr3_length: 13; j_call: TRBJ2-5; d_call: TRBD2; cdr3_aa: CASRREVEETQYF; cdr3_nt: TGTGCCAGCAGGCGGGAGGTTGAAGAGACCCAGTACTTC
clone_size: many; v_call: TRBV27; cdr3_length: 14; j_call: TRBJ2-3; d_call: TRBD2; cdr3_aa: CASFGRAGTDTQYF; cdr3_nt: TGTGCCAGTTTCGGGAGGGCCGGCACAGATACGCAGTATTTT
clone_size: .; v_call: TRBV30; cdr3_length: 10; j_call: TRBJ1-2; d_call: .; cdr3_aa: CAWSRDGYTF; cdr3_nt: TGTGCCTGGAGTAGAGATGGCTACACCTTC
clone_size: many; v_call: TRBV7-9; cdr3_length: 13; j_call: TRBJ1-2; d_call: .; cdr3_aa: CASSFSAVYGYTF; cdr3_nt: TGTGCCAGCAGCTTTTCGGCTGTCTATGGCTACACCTTC